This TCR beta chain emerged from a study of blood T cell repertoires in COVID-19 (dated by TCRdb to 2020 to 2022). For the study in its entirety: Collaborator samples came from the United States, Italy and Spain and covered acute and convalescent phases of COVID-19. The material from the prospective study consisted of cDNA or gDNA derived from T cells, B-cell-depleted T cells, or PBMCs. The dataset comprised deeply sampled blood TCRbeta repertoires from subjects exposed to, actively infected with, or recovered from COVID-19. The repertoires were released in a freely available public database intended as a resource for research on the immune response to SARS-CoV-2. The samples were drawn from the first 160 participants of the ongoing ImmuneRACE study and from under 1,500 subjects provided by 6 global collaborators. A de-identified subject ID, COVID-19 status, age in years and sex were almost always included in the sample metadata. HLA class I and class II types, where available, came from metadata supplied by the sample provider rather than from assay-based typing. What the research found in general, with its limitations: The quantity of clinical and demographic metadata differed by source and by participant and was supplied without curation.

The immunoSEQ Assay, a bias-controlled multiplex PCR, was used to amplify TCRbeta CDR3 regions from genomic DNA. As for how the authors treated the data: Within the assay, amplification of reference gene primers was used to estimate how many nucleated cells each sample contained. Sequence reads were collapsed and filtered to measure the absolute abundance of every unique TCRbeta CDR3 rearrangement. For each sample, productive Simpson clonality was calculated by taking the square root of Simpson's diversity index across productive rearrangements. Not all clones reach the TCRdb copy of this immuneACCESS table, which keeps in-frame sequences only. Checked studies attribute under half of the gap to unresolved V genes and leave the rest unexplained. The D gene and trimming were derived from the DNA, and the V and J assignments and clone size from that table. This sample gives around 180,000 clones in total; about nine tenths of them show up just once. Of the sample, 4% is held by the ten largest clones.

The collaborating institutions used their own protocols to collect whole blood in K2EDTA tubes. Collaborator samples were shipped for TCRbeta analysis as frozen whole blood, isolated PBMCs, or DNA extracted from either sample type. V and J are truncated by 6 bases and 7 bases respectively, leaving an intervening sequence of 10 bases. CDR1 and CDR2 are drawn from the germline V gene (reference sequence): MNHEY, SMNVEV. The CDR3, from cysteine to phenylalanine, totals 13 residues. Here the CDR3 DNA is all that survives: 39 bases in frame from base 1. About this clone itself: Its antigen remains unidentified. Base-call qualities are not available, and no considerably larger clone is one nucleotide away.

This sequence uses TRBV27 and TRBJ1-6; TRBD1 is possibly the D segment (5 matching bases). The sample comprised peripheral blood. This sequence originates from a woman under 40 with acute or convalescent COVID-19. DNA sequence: TGTGCCAGCAGCCTGACAGTAAATTCACCCCTCCACTTT. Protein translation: CASSLTVNSPLHF.